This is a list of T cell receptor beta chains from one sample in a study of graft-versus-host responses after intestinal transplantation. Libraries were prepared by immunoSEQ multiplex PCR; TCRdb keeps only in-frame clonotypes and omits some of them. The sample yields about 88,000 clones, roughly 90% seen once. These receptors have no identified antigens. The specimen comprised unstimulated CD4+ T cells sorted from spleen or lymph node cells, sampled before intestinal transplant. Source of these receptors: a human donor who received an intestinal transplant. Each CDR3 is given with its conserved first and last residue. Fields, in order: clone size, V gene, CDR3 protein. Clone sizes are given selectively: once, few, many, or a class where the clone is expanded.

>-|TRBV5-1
CASSLAGGNTEAFF
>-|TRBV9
CASSVAPSNLDTQYF
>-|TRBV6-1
CASSDLNGVRNSPLHF
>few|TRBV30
CAWSEDRLLINSPLHF
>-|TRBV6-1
CASSEAGGRNQPQHF
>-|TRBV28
CASSLSGTAVSNEQYF
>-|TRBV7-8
CASSPRLGGYEQYF
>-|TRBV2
CASSGPGGRQPQHF
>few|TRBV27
CASSMLGGRAYNEQFF
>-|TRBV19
CASRRADTYEQYF
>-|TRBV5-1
CASSPSQGRAGGSYNEQFF
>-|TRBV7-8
CASSLEPGHNQPQHF
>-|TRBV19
CASSTLTGAAPGTIYF
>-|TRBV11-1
CASSLWGGSYEQYF
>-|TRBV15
CATSRDEGQSRFFSYEQYF
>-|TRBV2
CASRPGQTGLAFF
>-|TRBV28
CASGTGLGVVRGYTF
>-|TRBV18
CASSPGGTTNEKLFF
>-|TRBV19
CASTDGRGPNYGYTF
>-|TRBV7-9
CASSLVFLDREYNEQYF
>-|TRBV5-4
CASSRDRGRYEQYF
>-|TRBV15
CATSKRGTSGGSHEQYF
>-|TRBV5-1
CASSLGTPLVNSEQFF
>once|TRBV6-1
CASSDGRTGANVLTF
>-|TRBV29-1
CSGLDTDTQYF
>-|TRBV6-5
CASSYGSGRVYNEQFF